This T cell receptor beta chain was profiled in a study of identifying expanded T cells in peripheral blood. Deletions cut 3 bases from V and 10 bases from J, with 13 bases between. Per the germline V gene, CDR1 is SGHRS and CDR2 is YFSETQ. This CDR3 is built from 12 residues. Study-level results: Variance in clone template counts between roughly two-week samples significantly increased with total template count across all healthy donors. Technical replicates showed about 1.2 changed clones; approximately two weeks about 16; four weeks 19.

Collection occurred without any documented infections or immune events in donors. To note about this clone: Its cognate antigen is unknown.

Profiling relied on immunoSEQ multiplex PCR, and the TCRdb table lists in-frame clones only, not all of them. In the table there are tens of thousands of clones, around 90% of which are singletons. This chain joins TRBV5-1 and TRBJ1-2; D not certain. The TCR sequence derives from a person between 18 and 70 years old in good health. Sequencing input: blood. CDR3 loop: CASSSGPQDYTF. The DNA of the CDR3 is TGCGCCAGCAGCTCAGGCCCCCAGGACTACACCTTC.